This entry concerns a single T cell receptor (beta chain). The specificity of this receptor is unknown. No base qualities exist here, and no much larger clone lies one base off it. The sample originates from a study of blood T cell repertoires in COVID-19 (dated by TCRdb to 2018 to 2020). Regarding the research as a whole: Samples from collaborators originated in the United States, Italy and Spain and spanned both the acute and convalescent phases of COVID-19. The prospective study material was composed of cDNA or gDNA derived from T cells, B-cell-depleted T cells, or PBMCs. Samples came from the ongoing ImmuneRACE study (first 160 participants) plus 1,254 subjects from 6 global collaborators. Deeply sampled blood TCRbeta repertoires from subjects exposed to, actively infected with, or recovered from COVID-19 were included in the dataset. The sample metadata nearly always contained a de-identified subject ID, COVID-19 status, age in years and sex. The repertoires were made available in a free public database intended to serve as a resource for research on the immune response to SARS-CoV-2. Where available, HLA class I and class II types were taken from metadata supplied by the sample provider and were not determined by assay-based typing. Study-level results and caveats: The quantity of clinical and demographic metadata differed by source and by participant and was supplied without curation.

The CDR1 and CDR2 encoded by the germline V gene (reference sequence) are LNHNV and YYDKDF. Counted from cysteine to phenylalanine, this CDR3 has 13 amino acids. The DNA shown is the 39-base CDR3, in frame from base 1. V and J are truncated by 5 bases and 5 bases respectively, leaving an intervening sequence of 10 bases. The immunoSEQ Assay, a bias-controlled multiplex PCR, was used to amplify TCRbeta CDR3 regions from genomic DNA. In the paper's pipeline: The number of nucleated cells in each sample was estimated by amplification of reference gene primers within the assay. To quantify the absolute abundance of each unique TCRbeta CDR3 rearrangement, sequence reads were collapsed and filtered. For each sample, productive Simpson clonality was calculated as the square root of Simpson's diversity index over productive rearrangements. Sourced from immuneACCESS, this table was stored by TCRdb with only in-frame sequences that have V and J called. A share of the clones is absent; for the studies checked, an unresolved V gene accounts for under half, and the remainder has no known explanation. Clonal size and the V and J genes are those of that table, whereas D and trimming came from the DNA. The sample records about 370,000 clones, nearly 90% of which are singletons. The ten largest clones represent approximately 6.2% of the sample.

The collaborating institutions used their own protocols to collect whole blood in K2EDTA tubes. For TCRbeta analysis, collaborators shipped samples in one of three forms: frozen whole blood, isolated PBMCs, or DNA extracted from either of those sample types. This TCR was sampled from a man aged 18-30 years with active or convalescent COVID-19. Here the chain combines TRBV15 and TRBJ2-1; possibly the D gene is TRBD1, per 5 matching bases. What was sequenced was peripheral blood. This receptor has the CDR3 CATSADRHNEQFF. The DNA sequence is given as TGTGCCACCAGCGCTGACAGACACAATGAGCAGTTCTTC.